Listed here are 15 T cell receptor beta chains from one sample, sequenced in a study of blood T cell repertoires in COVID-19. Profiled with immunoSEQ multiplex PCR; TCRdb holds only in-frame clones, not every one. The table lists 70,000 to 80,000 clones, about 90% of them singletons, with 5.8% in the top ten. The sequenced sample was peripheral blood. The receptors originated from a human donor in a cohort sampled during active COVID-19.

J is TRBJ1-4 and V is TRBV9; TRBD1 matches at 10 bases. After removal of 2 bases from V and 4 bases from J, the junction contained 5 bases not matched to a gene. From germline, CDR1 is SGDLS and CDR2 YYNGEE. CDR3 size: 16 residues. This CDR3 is CASSVRGQGGNEKLFF. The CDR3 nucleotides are TGTGCCAGCAGCGTTAGAGGACAGGGGGGTAATGAAAAACTGTTTTTT.

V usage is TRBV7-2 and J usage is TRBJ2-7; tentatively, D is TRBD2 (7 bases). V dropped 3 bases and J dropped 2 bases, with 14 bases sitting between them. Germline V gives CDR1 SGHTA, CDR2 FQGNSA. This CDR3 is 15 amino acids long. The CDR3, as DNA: TGTGCCAGCAGCTTGGGAGGGACATCAACCTACGAGCAGTACTTC. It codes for CASSLGGTSTYEQYF.

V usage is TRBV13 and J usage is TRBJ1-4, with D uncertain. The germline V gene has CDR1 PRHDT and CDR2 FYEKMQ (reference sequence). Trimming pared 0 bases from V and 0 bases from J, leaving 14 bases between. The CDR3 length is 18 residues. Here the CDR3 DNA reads TGTGCCAGCAGCTTAGGGCACCAGTGGGAGGCAACTAATGAAAAACTGTTTTTT. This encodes CASSLGHQWEATNEKLFF.

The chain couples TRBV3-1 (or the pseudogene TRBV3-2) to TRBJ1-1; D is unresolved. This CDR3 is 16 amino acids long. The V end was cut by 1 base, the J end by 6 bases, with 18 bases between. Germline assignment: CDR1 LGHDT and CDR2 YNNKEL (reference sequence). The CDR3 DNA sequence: TGTGCCAGCAGCCAAGGACGGACGACGGGAAACGCTGAAGCTTTCTTT. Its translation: CASSQGRTTGNAEAFF.

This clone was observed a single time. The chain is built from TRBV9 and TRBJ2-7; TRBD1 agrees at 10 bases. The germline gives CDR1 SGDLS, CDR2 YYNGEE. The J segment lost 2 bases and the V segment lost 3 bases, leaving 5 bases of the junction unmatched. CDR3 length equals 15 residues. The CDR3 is CASSASGTGAYEQYF. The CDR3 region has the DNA TGTGCCAGCAGCGCATCCGGGACAGGGGCCTACGAGCAGTACTTC.

In DNA, the CDR3 is TGTGCCAGCAGCGGAGGGACTTCTGGAAACACCATATATTTT. Translated, it gives CASSGGTSGNTIYF. This chain connects TRBV7-2 to TRBJ1-3, with D possibly matching TRBD1 (5 bases). CDR1 and CDR2 from the germline V gene are SGHTA and FQGNSA. The CDR3 is 14 residues long. Trimming removed 5 bases at V and 1 base at J, with 9 bases between.

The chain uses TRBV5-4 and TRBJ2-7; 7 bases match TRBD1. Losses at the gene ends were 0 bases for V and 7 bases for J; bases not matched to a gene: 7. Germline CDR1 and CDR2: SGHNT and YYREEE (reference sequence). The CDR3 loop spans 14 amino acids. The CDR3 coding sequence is TGTGCCAGCAGCTTGGGGCAGGGGGTTAGGGAGCAGTACTTC. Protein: CASSLGQGVREQYF.

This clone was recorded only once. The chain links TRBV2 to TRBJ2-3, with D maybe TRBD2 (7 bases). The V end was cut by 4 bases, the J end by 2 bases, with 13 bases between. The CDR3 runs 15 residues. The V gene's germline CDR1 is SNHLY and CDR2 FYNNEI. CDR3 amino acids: CASSGGGPNTDTQYF. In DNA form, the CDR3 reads TGTGCCAGCAGTGGGGGGGGCCCTAACACAGATACGCAGTATTTT.

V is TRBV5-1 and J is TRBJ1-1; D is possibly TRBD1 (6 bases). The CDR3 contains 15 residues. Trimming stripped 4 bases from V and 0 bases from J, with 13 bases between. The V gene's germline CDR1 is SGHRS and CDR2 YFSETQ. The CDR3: CASSGDISLNTEAFF. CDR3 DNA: TGCGCCAGCAGCGGGGACATCTCTTTGAACACTGAAGCTTTCTTT.

As DNA, the CDR3 is TGCAGCGTTTCTGGGACTAGCGGGGGGAGTGGCTACAATGAGCAGTTCTTC. This gives the protein CSVSGTSGGSGYNEQFF. This chain uses TRBV29-1 with TRBJ2-1, with TRBD2 identical over 15 bases. With 5 bases clipped from V and 3 bases from J, the junction kept 8 bases outside the gene matches. Germline loops: CDR1 SQVTM, CDR2 ANQGSEA. The CDR3 consists of 17 residues.

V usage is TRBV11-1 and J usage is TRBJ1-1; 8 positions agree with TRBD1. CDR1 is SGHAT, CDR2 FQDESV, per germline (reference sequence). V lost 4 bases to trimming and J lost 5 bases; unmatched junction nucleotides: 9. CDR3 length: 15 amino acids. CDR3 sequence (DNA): TGTGCCAGCAGCTCCTCAGGGGGCGCGAGGACTGAAGCTTTCTTT. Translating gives CASSSSGGARTEAFF.

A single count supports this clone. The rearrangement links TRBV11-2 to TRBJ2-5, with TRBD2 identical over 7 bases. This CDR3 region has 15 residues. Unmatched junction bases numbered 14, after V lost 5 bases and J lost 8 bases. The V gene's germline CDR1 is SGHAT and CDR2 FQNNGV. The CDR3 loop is CASSPASGPTVTQYF. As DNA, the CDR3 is TGTGCCAGCAGCCCCGCTAGCGGCCCGACGGTAACCCAGTACTTC. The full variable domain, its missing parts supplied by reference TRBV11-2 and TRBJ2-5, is EAGVAQSPRYKIIEKRQSVAFWCNPISGHATLYWYQQILGQGPKLLIQFQNNGVVDDSQLPKDRFSAERLKGVDSTLKIQPAKLEDSAVYLCASSPASGPTVTQYFGPGTRLLVL.

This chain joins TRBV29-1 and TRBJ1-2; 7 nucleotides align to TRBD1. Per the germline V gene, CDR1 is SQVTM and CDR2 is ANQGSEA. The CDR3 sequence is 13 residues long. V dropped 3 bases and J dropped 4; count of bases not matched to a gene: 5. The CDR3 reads CSVDVGGGYGYTF. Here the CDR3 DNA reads TGCAGCGTTGATGTAGGGGGCGGCTATGGCTACACCTTC.

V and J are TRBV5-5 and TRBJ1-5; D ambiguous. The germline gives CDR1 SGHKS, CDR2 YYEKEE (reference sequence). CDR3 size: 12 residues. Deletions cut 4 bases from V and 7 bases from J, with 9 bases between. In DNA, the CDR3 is TGTGCCAGCAGCCTTGATGGCCAGCCCCAGCATTTT. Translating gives CASSLDGQPQHF.

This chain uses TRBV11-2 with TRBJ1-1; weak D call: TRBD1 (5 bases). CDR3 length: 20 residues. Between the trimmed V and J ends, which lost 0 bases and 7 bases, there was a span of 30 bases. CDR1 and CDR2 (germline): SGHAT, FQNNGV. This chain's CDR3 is CASSLDIRREGKRRIYEAFF. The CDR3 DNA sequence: TGTGCCAGCAGCTTAGATATTCGCAGGGAGGGGAAAAGACGGATTTATGAAGCTTTCTTT.